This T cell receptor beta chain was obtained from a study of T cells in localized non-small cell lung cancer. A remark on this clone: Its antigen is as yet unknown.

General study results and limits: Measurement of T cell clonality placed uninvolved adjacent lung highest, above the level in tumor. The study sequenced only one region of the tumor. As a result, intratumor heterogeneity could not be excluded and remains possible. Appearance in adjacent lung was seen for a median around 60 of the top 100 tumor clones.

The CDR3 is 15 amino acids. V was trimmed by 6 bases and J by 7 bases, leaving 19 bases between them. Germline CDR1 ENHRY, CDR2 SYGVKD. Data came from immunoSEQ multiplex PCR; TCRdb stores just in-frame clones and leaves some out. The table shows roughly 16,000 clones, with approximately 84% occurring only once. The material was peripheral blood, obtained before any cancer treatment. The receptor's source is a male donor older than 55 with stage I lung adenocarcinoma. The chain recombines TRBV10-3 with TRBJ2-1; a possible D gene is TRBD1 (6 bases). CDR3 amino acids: CAIRASVQGENEQFF. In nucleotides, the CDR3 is TGTGCCATCAGGGCAAGCGTACAGGGAGAGAATGAGCAGTTCTTC.